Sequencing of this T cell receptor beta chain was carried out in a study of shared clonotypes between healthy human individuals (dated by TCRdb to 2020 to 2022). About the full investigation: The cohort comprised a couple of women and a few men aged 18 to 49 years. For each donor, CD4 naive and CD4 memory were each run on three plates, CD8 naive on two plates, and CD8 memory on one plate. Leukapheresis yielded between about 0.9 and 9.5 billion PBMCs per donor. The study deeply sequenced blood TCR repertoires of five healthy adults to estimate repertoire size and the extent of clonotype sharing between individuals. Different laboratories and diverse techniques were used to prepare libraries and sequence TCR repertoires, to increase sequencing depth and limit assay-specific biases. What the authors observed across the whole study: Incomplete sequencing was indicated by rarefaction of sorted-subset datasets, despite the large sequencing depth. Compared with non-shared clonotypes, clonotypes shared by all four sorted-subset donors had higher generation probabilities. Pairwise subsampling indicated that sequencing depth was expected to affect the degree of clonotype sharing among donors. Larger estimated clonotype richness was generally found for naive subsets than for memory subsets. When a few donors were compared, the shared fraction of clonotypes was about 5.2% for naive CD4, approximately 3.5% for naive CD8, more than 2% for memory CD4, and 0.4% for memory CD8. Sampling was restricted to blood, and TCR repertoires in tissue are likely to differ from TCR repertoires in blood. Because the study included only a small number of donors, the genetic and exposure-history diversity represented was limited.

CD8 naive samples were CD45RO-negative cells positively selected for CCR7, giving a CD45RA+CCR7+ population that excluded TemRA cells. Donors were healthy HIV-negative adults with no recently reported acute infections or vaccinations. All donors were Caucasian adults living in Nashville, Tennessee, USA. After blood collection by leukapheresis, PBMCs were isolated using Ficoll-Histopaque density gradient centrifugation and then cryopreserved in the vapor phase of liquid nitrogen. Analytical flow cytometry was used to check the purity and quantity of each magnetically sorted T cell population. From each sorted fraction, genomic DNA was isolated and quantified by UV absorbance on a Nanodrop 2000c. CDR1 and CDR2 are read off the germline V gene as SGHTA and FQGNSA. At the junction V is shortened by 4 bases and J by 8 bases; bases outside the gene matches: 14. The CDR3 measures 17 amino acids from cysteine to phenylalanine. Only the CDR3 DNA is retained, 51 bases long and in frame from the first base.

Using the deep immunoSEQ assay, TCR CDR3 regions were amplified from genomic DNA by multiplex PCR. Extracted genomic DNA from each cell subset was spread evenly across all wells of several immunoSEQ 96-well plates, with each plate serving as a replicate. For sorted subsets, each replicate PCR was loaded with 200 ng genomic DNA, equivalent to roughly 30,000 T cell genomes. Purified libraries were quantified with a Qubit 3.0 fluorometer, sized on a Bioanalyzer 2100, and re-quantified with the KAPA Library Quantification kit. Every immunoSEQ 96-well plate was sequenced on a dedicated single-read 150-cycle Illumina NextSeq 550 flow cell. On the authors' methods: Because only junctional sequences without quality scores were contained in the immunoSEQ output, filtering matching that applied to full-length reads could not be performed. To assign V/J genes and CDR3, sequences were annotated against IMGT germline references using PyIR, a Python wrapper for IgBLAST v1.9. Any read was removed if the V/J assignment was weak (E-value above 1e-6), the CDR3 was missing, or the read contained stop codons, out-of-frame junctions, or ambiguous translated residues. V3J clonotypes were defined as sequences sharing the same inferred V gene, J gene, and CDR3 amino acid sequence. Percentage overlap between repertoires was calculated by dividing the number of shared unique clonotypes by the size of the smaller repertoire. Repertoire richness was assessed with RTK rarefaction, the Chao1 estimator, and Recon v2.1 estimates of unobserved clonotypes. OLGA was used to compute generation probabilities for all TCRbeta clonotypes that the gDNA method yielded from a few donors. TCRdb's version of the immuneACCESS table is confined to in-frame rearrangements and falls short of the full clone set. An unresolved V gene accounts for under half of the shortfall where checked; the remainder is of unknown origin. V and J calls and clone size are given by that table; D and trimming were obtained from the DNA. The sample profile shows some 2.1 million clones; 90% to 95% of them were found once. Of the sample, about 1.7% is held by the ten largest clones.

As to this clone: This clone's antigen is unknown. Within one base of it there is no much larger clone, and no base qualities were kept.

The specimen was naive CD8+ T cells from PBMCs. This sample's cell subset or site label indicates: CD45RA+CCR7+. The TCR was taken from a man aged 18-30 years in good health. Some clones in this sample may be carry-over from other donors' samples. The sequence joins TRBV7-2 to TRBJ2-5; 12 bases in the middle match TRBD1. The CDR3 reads CASSSRDRGRSVGTQYF. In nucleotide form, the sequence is TGTGCCAGCAGCTCAAGGGACAGGGGGCGCTCAGTGGGAACCCAGTACTTC.